The rows below give T cell receptor beta chains drawn from one sample of a study of T-cell reconstitution after alpha-beta-depleted transplantation in children. One entry per CDR3 protein results from TCRdb running MiXCR on the PCR reads. The sample includes 230,000 or so distinct CDR3 sequences, 9.5% to 15% of them seen just once. The sequencing used PBMCs from the stem cell graft donor, collected from the stem cell graft. All receptors come from a human donor who donated a stem cell graft to a child with acute lymphoblastic leukemia. The CDR3 runs from the conserved cysteine through the conserved F or W. The D gene is left open where the match is weak. Expanded clones are given a class, and other clones once, few, many or no size at all.

>many|TRBV29-1|NA|TRBJ2-7
TGCAGCGTTGCATTAAACTCCCCGGACGAGCAGTACTTC
CSVALNSPDEQYF
>many|TRBV25-1|NA|TRBJ1-1
TGTGCCAGCGGGTGGGGCACTGAAGCTTTCTTT
CASGWGTEAFF
>many|TRBV29-1|TRBD2|TRBJ2-1
TGCAGCGAGCTAGCGGGCAATGAGCAGTTCTTC
CSELAGNEQFF
>many|TRBV29-1|NA|TRBJ1-1
TGCAGCGTTGTACAGACAGTCACGAACACTGAAGCTTTCTTT
CSVVQTVTNTEAFF
>many|TRBV7-8|NA|TRBJ2-7
TGTGCCAGCAGCTTATTTCAGGGTCCCTCCTACGAGCAGTACTTC
CASSLFQGPSYEQYF
>few|TRBV10-3|TRBD2|TRBJ2-3
TGTGCCATCAGTGAGGTCGGGGGGTCCCCCGCAGATACGCAGTATTTT
CAISEVGGSPADTQYF
>many|TRBV7-7|TRBD1|TRBJ2-7
TGTGCTAGCAGCTTATCAGGGGGCTCTGGCGAGCAGTACTTC
CASSLSGGSGEQYF
>few|TRBV4-2|NA|TRBJ2-1
TGTGCCAGCAGCCAAGAACTAAGCTCCTACAATGAGCAGTTCTTC
CASSQELSSYNEQFF
>many|TRBV5-1|TRBD2|TRBJ2-3
TGCGCCAGCAGCTTGGTGGGACTAGCCCCACCGACAGATACGCAGTATTTT
CASSLVGLAPPTDTQYF
>many|TRBV5-4|NA|TRBJ2-2
TGTGCCAGCAGCTCGCGACAGGACAACACCGGGGAGCTGTTTTTT
CASSSRQDNTGELFF
>many|TRBV12-3/TRBV12-4|NA|TRBJ2-5
TGTGCCAGCAGTTTATCGCAGACCCAGTACTTC
CASSLSQTQYF
>few|TRBV12-3/TRBV12-4|TRBD1|TRBJ2-6
TGTGCCAGCAGTAATACAGGGGGCTTCCAACTATCTGGGGCCAACGTCCTGACTTTC
CASSNTGGFQLSGANVLTF
>NA|TRBV7-8|NA|TRBJ2-2
TGTGCCAGCAGGGCGTCAACGAACACCGGGGAGCTGTTTTTT
CASRASTNTGELFF
>many|TRBV5-5|NA|TRBJ1-5
TGTGCCAGCAGCTTGGGGGTCACTAGCAATCAGCCCCAGCATTTT
CASSLGVTSNQPQHF
>many|TRBV6-2/TRBV6-3|NA|TRBJ2-7
TGTGCCAGCAGTATGCGACTAGAGGGCGAGCAGTACTTC
CASSMRLEGEQYF
>many|TRBV12-5|TRBD1|TRBJ2-2
TGTGCTAGTGGTTTGGGGACCGGGACAGGGTACACCGGGGAGCTGTTTTTT
CASGLGTGTGYTGELFF
>NA|TRBV7-2|NA|TRBJ2-5
TGTGCCAGCAGCTTAAAGCGGGACCAAGAGACCCAGTACTTC
CASSLKRDQETQYF
>many|TRBV11-1|TRBD1|TRBJ2-2
TGTGCCAGCAGCTTAGCCCCCGGGACAGGGTATGGGACCGGGGAGCTGTTTTTT
CASSLAPGTGYGTGELFF
>NA|TRBV18|NA|TRBJ1-1
TGTGCCAGCTCACCACAGACAGAGAACACTGAAGCTTTCTTT
CASSPQTENTEAFF
>many|TRBV9|NA|TRBJ1-5
TGTGCCAGCAGCTCCGTTGGGGGGTCTGATCAGCCCCAGCATTTT
CASSSVGGSDQPQHF
>many|TRBV5-6|NA|TRBJ2-7
TGTGCCAGCAGCTTTACAGGGATCGGCGAGCAGTACTTC
CASSFTGIGEQYF
>many|TRBV5-1|NA|TRBJ2-5
TGCGCCAGCAGCACCCGACGGGACACCAAAGAGACCCAGTACTTC
CASSTRRDTKETQYF
>many|TRBV7-9|NA|TRBJ1-3
TGTGCCAGCAGCTCGCCGGGTCGCTCTGGAAACACCATATATTTT
CASSSPGRSGNTIYF
>many|TRBV20-1|TRBD1|TRBJ1-6
TGCAGTGCTGGACCGGGACAGGGAAGTTCACCCCTCCACTTT
CSAGPGQGSSPLHF
>many|TRBV5-1|NA|TRBJ2-3
TGCGCCAGCAGCTTGCAACAGGGCCACACAGATACGCAGTATTTT
CASSLQQGHTDTQYF
>NA|TRBV7-2|TRBD2|TRBJ2-1
TGTGCCAGCAGACGAAGCGGGAGGCCCCCCCGGGTTACCGAGCAGTTCTTC
CASRRSGRPPRVTEQFF
>many|TRBV27|NA|TRBJ2-7
TGTGCCAGCAGTTTAAGCCCCACCAACGAGCAGTACTTC
CASSLSPTNEQYF
>many|TRBV20-1|TRBD1|TRBJ1-2
TGCAGTGCTGACGACAGGGAGAACTATGGCTACACCTTC
CSADDRENYGYTF
>many|TRBV5-5|NA|TRBJ2-4
TGTGCCAGCAGCTTAGAGGGTGTGACGGACATTCAGTACTTC
CASSLEGVTDIQYF
>NA|TRBV19|TRBD1|TRBJ2-1
TGTGCCAGTAATTCGGACAGGGCGATACGGCCGGGTGAGCAGTTCTTC
CASNSDRAIRPGEQFF
>NA|TRBV18|TRBD1|TRBJ2-7
TGTGCCAGCTCACTGAGGGACAGCTTCGGCGAGCAGTACTTC
CASSLRDSFGEQYF
>many|TRBV29-1|NA|TRBJ1-1
TGCAGCGTTGGTCCGGGACGGATGAACACTGAAGCTTTCTTT
CSVGPGRMNTEAFF
>many|TRBV7-9|NA|TRBJ2-7
TGTGCCAGCAGCTCACCGCCGGGACAACGATACTACGAGCAGTACTTC
CASSSPPGQRYYEQYF
>many|TRBV9|NA|TRBJ1-3
TGTGCCAGCCCCGGGGGGGCAGGCTCTGGAAACACCATATATTTT
CASPGGAGSGNTIYF
>many|TRBV12-3/TRBV12-4|NA|TRBJ1-6
TGTGCCAGCAGTTTGGGGGCCCCGGGGTCACCCCTCCACTTT
CASSLGAPGSPLHF
>few|TRBV5-4|TRBD1|TRBJ2-6
TGTGCCAGCAGCACCAGGACAGGGTTCGGGGCCAACGTCCTGACTTTC
CASSTRTGFGANVLTF
>many|TRBV5-1|TRBD1|TRBJ1-5
TGCGCCAGCAGCATCACAGGGGAGGATCAGCCCCAGCATTTT
CASSITGEDQPQHF
>many|TRBV12-3/TRBV12-4|NA|TRBJ1-2
TGTGCCAGCAGCTATACCCCCGTCGGGGGGAACGGCTACACCTTC
CASSYTPVGGNGYTF
>NA|TRBV19|NA|TRBJ2-1
TGTGCCAGTACCCCACTCCCCTCGAAGCCCAGCTCCTACAATGAGCAGTTCTTC
CASTPLPSKPSSYNEQFF
>many|TRBV29-1|NA|TRBJ1-2
TGCAGCGTTGGGGGACTCTATGGCTACACCTTC
CSVGGLYGYTF
>many|TRBV5-1|TRBD2|TRBJ2-5
TGCGCCAGCAGGGCTAGCGGGACGCAAGAGACCCAGTACTTC
CASRASGTQETQYF
>many|TRBV6-5|TRBD1|TRBJ2-7
TGTGCCAGCAGTTACAGCTCCGGGACAGGGTACGAGCAGTACTTC
CASSYSSGTGYEQYF
>many|TRBV11-3|NA|TRBJ2-1
TGTGCCAGCAGCACTGACAATGAGCAGTTCTTC
CASSTDNEQFF
>NA|TRBV9|NA|TRBJ2-7
TGTGCCAGCAGCGCCGAACCCTCCTACGAGCAGTACTTC
CASSAEPSYEQYF
>many|TRBV29-1|NA|TRBJ2-7
TGCAGCGCCAGGATTTCCGGGAGCATCTCCTACGAGCAGTACTTC
CSARISGSISYEQYF
>many|TRBV28|NA|TRBJ2-6
TGTGCCAGCAGCATCACCCACTCTGGGGCCAACGTCCTGACTTTC
CASSITHSGANVLTF
>few|TRBV11-2|NA|TRBJ2-7
TGTGCCAGCAGCTTAGTTGGGTTTCGGTCCCAGGAGCAGTACTTC
CASSLVGFRSQEQYF
>many|TRBV6-1|TRBD2|TRBJ2-2
TGTGCCAGCCTTGGACTAGCGGGCACCGGGGAGCTGTTTTTT
CASLGLAGTGELFF
>many|TRBV27|NA|TRBJ1-5
TGTGCCAGCAGTATGGACAGAGGTCAGCCCCAGCATTTT
CASSMDRGQPQHF
>many|TRBV6-4|NA|TRBJ2-3
TGTGCCAGCAGTGAAACGGGGGGCACAGATACGCAGTATTTT
CASSETGGTDTQYF
>NA|TRBV2|NA|TRBJ2-7
TGTGCCAGCAGTGATAGGGACCGCTCCTACGAGCAGTACTTC
CASSDRDRSYEQYF
>many|TRBV5-1|NA|TRBJ1-1
TGCGCCAGCAGCTCTTCGGGGTTGCACAGGAACACTGAAGCTTTCTTT
CASSSSGLHRNTEAFF
>many|TRBV7-2|TRBD1|TRBJ1-5
TGTGCCAGCAGCTTAGCGTCCCCAGGGGGCGATCAGCCCCAGCATTTT
CASSLASPGGDQPQHF
>many|TRBV5-5|TRBD1|TRBJ2-1
TGTGCCAGCAGCTGGCGGGACAGGACCTACAATGAGCAGTTCTTC
CASSWRDRTYNEQFF
>many|TRBV28|NA|TRBJ2-7
TGTGCCAGCAGCGCGACCCCGGGCGGGGACGAGCAGTACTTC
CASSATPGGDEQYF
>NA|TRBV5-1|TRBD2|TRBJ2-5
TGCGCCAGCAGCGGCGGGGGGGCCGGTGAGACCCAGTACTTC
CASSGGGAGETQYF
>NA|TRBV7-9|NA|TRBJ2-7
TGTGCCAGCAGCTTGTCTCTGGGGACCTACGAGCAGTACTTC
CASSLSLGTYEQYF
>many|TRBV27|NA|TRBJ2-7
TGTGCCAGCAGTTCCTCACAGGGCTACGAGCAGTACTTC
CASSSSQGYEQYF
>many|TRBV5-1|NA|TRBJ1-1
TGCGCCAGTCACCCGACGGCGAACACTGAAGCTTTCTTT
CASHPTANTEAFF